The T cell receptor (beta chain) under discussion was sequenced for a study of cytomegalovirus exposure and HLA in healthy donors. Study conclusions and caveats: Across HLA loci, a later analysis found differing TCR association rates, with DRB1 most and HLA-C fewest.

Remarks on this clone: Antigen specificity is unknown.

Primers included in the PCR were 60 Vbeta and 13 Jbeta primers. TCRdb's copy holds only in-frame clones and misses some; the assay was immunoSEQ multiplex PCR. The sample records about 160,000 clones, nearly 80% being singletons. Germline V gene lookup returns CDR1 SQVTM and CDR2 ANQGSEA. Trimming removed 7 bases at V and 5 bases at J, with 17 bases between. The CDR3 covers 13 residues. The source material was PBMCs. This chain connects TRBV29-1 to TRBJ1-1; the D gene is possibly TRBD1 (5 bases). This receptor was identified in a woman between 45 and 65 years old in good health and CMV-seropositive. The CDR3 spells CSARALGGTEAFF. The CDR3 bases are TGCAGCGCAAGGGCTCTGGGGGGGACTGAAGCTTTCTTT.